This T cell receptor beta chain was recovered during a study of CD8+ T cells in alopecia areata. About the study: In an open-label trial, patients got 5 to 10 mg tofacitinib twice daily. The study's findings and limits: Higher clonality and more expanded CD8+ clones appeared in lesional than normal scalp.

The authors extracted RNA and reverse transcribed it into cDNA as the sequencing template. Repertoires were generated with immunoSEQ multiplex PCR, while TCRdb's copy carries only in-frame clones and drops some. The sample has roughly 97,000 clones, roughly two fifths seen once; the top ten hold 1% to 1.5%. This clone was counted a few times. Its cognate antigen is unknown. This receptor was taken from a human donor with alopecia areata. The specimen was CD4+ T cells sorted from blood.

The chain's CDR3 is CASSVKALVGNEQFF. The CDR3 DNA follows: TGTGCCAGCAGCGTCAAGGCTCTGGTGGGAAATGAGCAGTTCTTC. This chain uses TRBV9 with TRBJ2-1, with no clear D. Trimming cost V 2 bases and J 7 bases, with 16 bases left between them. There are 15 residues in the CDR3. Germline CDR1 and CDR2: SGDLS and YYNGEE.